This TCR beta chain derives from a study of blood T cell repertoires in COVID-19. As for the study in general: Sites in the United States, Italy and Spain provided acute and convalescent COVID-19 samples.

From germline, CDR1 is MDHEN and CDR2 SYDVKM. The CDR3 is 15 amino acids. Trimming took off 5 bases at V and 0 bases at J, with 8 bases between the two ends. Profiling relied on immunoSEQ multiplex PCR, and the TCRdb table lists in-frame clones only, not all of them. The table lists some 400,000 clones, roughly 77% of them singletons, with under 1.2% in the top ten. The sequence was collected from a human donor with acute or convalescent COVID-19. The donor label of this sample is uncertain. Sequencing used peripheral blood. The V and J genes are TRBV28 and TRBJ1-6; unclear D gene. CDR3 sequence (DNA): TGTGCCAGCAGTATGGAGAGCTCCTATAATTCACCCCTCCACTTT. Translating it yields CASSMESSYNSPLHF.